The TCR beta chain under discussion was sequenced for a study of regulatory and conventional T cells in RAG deficiency. From germline, CDR1 is SGHDT and CDR2 YYEEEE. This CDR3 has 13 residues. Trimming left V 3 bases short and J 4 bases short, with 9 bases between. The sorted conventional CD4+ T cells were CD25-low and CD127-high, with genomic DNA sequenced. Only in-frame clones appear in the TCRdb table, and some are missing; sequencing was by immunoSEQ multiplex PCR. The table lists 20,000 to 25,000 clones, around 97% of them singletons. Worth noting for this clone: The antigen remains unidentified.

Findings and limits, study-wide: Sorted Omenn CD25-high CD127-low cells may not be bona fide Tregs. Compared with controls, unique Treg TCR beta sequences dropped around 100-fold in Omenn syndrome and CID/AS. Patient subsets had shorter CDR3s; Omenn Treg-Tconv overlap exceeded 80%.

The same sample was also used in a study of regulatory T cells. That work contributes: Amplification used 52 TRBV primers and 13 TRBJ primers. Skewed V and J usage and few unique V-J pairs marked patient repertoires, most in Tregs.

The gene calls are TRBV5-6 and TRBJ2-3; a possible D gene is TRBD2 (5 bases). The origin of this receptor is a human donor in good health. Source material: CD25- CD4+ T cells sorted from blood. CDR3 DNA: TGTGCCAGCAGCTCGGAGGTGTCAGATACGCAGTATTTT. It yields the protein CASSSEVSDTQYF.